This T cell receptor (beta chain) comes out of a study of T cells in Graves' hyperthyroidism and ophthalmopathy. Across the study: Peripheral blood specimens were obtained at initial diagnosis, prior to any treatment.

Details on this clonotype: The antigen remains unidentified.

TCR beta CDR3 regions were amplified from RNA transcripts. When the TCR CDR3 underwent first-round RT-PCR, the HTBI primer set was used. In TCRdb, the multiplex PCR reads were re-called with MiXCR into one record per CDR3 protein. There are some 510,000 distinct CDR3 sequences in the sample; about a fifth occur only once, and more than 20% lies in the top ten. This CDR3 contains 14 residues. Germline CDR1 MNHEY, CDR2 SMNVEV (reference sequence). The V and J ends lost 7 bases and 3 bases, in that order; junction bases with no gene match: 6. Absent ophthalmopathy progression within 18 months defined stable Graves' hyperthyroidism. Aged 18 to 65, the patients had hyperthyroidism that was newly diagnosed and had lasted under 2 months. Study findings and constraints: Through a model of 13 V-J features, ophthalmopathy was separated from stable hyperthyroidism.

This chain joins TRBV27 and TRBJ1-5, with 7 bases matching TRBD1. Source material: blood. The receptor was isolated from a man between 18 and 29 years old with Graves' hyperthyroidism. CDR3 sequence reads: CASIIQGDNQPQHF. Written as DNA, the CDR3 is TGTGCCAGCATTATTCAGGGGGACAATCAGCCCCAGCATTTT.